The rows below give T cell receptor beta chains drawn from one sample of a study of early T cells in non-severe SARS-CoV-2 infection. TCRdb ran MiXCR on the 5' RACE reads and lists one entry per CDR3 protein. The sample lists roughly 80,000 distinct CDR3 sequences; approximately 15% were seen once. The sample taken for sequencing was whole blood. All receptors derive from an adult who was a healthcare worker with PCR-confirmed SARS-CoV-2 infection or an uninfected control (not recorded which). CDR3s include the opening cysteine and the closing phenylalanine or tryptophan. A D gene is named only where the DNA matches it firmly. Size is stated for part of the rows, as once, few or many counts, or as a class when the clone is expanded.

cdr3_length: 13; j_call: TRBJ2-7; v_call: TRBV5-5; clone_size: -; d_call: -; cdr3_aa: CASSAGQNKKQYF; cdr3_nt: TGTGCCAGCAGCGCAGGACAGAACAAGAAGCAGTACTTC
cdr3_length: 14; j_call: TRBJ1-6; v_call: TRBV28; clone_size: few; d_call: -; cdr3_aa: CASSAAPGPTPLHF; cdr3_nt: TGTGCCAGCAGTGCGGCTCCGGGACCTACACCCCTCCACTTT
cdr3_length: 16; j_call: TRBJ1-1; v_call: TRBV12-3/TRBV12-4; clone_size: -; d_call: TRBD1; cdr3_aa: CASSPRGRGVNTEAFF; cdr3_nt: TGTGCCAGCAGTCCCAGGGGGCGCGGGGTGAACACTGAAGCTTTCTTT
cdr3_length: 14; j_call: TRBJ2-7; v_call: TRBV29-1; clone_size: few; d_call: TRBD2; cdr3_aa: CSVSVAGGSHEQYF; cdr3_nt: TGCAGCGTTTCAGTAGCGGGAGGCTCCCACGAGCAGTACTTC
cdr3_length: 14; j_call: TRBJ2-7; v_call: TRBV20-1; clone_size: few; d_call: -; cdr3_aa: CSAIATADPYEQYF; cdr3_nt: TGCAGTGCAATTGCGACCGCGGACCCCTACGAGCAGTACTTC
cdr3_length: 17; j_call: TRBJ2-1; v_call: TRBV7-9; clone_size: few; d_call: TRBD1; cdr3_aa: CASSFFSGTGGYNEQFF; cdr3_nt: TGTGCCAGCAGCTTCTTCTCCGGGACAGGGGGCTACAATGAGCAGTTCTTC
cdr3_length: 15; j_call: TRBJ2-7; v_call: TRBV5-1; clone_size: -; d_call: TRBD1; cdr3_aa: CASSPQTGTGYEQYF; cdr3_nt: TGCGCCAGCAGCCCGCAAACCGGGACAGGGTACGAGCAGTACTTC
cdr3_length: 17; j_call: TRBJ2-5; v_call: TRBV20-1; clone_size: few; d_call: -; cdr3_aa: CSASIQGRVDRQETQYF; cdr3_nt: TGCAGTGCTAGCATTCAGGGGAGGGTAGACCGACAAGAGACCCAGTACTTC
cdr3_length: 14; j_call: TRBJ2-1; v_call: TRBV19; clone_size: many; d_call: -; cdr3_aa: CASSGLSSYNEQFF; cdr3_nt: TGTGCCAGTAGTGGGTTAAGCTCCTACAATGAGCAGTTCTTC
cdr3_length: 12; j_call: TRBJ2-5; v_call: TRBV28; clone_size: -; d_call: -; cdr3_aa: CASSLGKETQYF; cdr3_nt: TGTGCCAGCAGTTTGGGGAAAGAGACCCAGTACTTC
cdr3_length: 16; j_call: TRBJ1-2; v_call: TRBV5-1; clone_size: -; d_call: TRBD1; cdr3_aa: CASSQKGQGDGYGYTF; cdr3_nt: TGCGCCAGCAGCCAAAAAGGACAGGGGGATGGCTATGGCTACACCTTC
cdr3_length: 17; j_call: TRBJ2-2; v_call: TRBV7-6; clone_size: many; d_call: TRBD1; cdr3_aa: CASSLALTGGYTGELFF; cdr3_nt: TGTGCCAGCAGCTTAGCGCTGACAGGGGGCTACACCGGGGAGCTGTTTTTT
cdr3_length: 13; j_call: TRBJ2-3; v_call: TRBV12-3/TRBV12-4; clone_size: -; d_call: -; cdr3_aa: CASSRDSTDTQYF; cdr3_nt: TGTGCCAGCAGCCGGGACAGCACAGATACGCAGTATTTT
cdr3_length: 14; j_call: TRBJ2-7; v_call: TRBV18; clone_size: -; d_call: TRBD1; cdr3_aa: CASSHRDRPYEQYF; cdr3_nt: TGTGCCAGCTCCCACCGGGACAGACCCTACGAGCAGTACTTC
cdr3_length: 17; j_call: TRBJ2-1; v_call: TRBV4-1; clone_size: few; d_call: -; cdr3_aa: CASSQELRDISYNEQFF; cdr3_nt: TGCGCCAGCAGCCAAGAACTCCGGGACATCTCTTACAATGAGCAGTTCTTC
cdr3_length: 15; j_call: TRBJ2-7; v_call: TRBV28; clone_size: -; d_call: TRBD1; cdr3_aa: CASWRTTGNWYEQYF; cdr3_nt: TGTGCCTCTTGGAGGACGACAGGGAATTGGTACGAGCAGTACTTC
cdr3_length: 12; j_call: TRBJ1-2; v_call: TRBV24-1; clone_size: -; d_call: -; cdr3_aa: CATSDSRTGYTF; cdr3_nt: TGTGCCACCAGTGATTCGAGGACAGGCTACACCTTC
cdr3_length: 14; j_call: TRBJ2-7; v_call: TRBV14; clone_size: many; d_call: -; cdr3_aa: CASSQDLGQVAQYF; cdr3_nt: TGTGCCAGCAGCCAAGATCTCGGCCAAGTGGCGCAGTACTTC
cdr3_length: 14; j_call: TRBJ1-2; v_call: TRBV5-1; clone_size: few; d_call: -; cdr3_aa: CASSLLDPVGGYTF; cdr3_nt: TGCGCCAGCAGCCTCCTAGATCCAGTTGGGGGCTACACCTTC